A single sample gave rise to the 15 T cell receptor beta chains below, sequenced in a study of blood T cell repertoires in COVID-19. Profiling relied on immunoSEQ multiplex PCR, and the TCRdb table lists in-frame clones only, not all of them. The sample has around 150,000 clones; 82% are singletons. The sample was peripheral blood. The receptors come from a woman aged 40 to 49 with COVID-19, enrolled during active disease.

The chain links TRBV30 to TRBJ1-4; D ambiguous. The V end was cut by 0 bases, the J end by 6 bases, with 14 bases between. From germline, CDR1 is GTSNPN and CDR2 SVGIG (reference sequence). The CDR3 is made up of 15 amino acids. The CDR3 DNA reads as TGTGCCTGGAGTGTATACCGGAATCGGGATGAAAAACTGTTTTTT. It specifies CAWSVYRNRDEKLFF.

The chain carries TRBV2 and TRBJ2-7, with D possibly matching TRBD1 (6 bases). Trimming cost V 5 bases and J 3 bases, with 20 bases left between them. The CDR3 loop spans 16 amino acids. Germline CDR1 is SNHLY and CDR2 is FYNNEI. The DNA for the CDR3 is TGTGCCAGCAGTTTAACGGACAGCAACCTTAACTACGAGCAGTACGTC. Encoded protein: CASSLTDSNLNYEQYV.

The chain links TRBV21-1 to TRBJ2-2; the listed D gene, TRBD2, was not tested against the DNA. TRBV21-1 is designated a pseudogene. The CDR3 has 15 residues. In nucleotides, the CDR3 is TGTGCCAGCAGCAAAGCTGGTCCAAGCGCCGGGGAGCTGTTTTTT. Translated, it gives CASSKAGPSAGELFF.

CDR3 DNA sequence: TGTGCCACCCTCCGTTACGACAGGGGGCGATCCTACGAGCAGTACGTC. Translation: CATLRYDRGRSYEQYV. The chain uses TRBV24-1 and TRBJ2-7; 10 bases are a match to TRBD1. Losses at the gene ends were 9 bases for V and 1 base for J; bases not matched to a gene: 11. CDR3 size: 16 residues. Looked up from germline, CDR1 is KGHDR and CDR2 is SFDVKD.

This clone was counted once. The chain couples TRBV6-1 to TRBJ2-3; 10 positions match TRBD2. The ends lost 1 base at V and 2 bases at J; junction bases unmatched: 6. The germline CDR1 and CDR2 sequences are MNHNS and SASEGT. This CDR3 has 17 residues. The chain's CDR3 is CASSEVIAGGPTDTQYF. The CDR3 DNA sequence: TGTGCCAGCAGTGAAGTTATAGCGGGGGGACCCACAGATACGCAGTATTTT.

The chain is built from TRBV19 and TRBJ1-1, with TRBD1 identical over 8 bases. The germline V gene encodes CDR1 LNHDA and CDR2 SQIVND (reference sequence). V shed 8 bases and J 6 bases; nucleotides not matched to a gene: 8. The CDR3 length is 13 residues. The CDR3 loop is CASGTGPLAEAFF. The CDR3 DNA reads TGTGCCAGTGGGACAGGACCCTTGGCTGAAGCTTTCTTT.

This sequence joins TRBV19 and TRBJ2-3; no definite D call. The germline CDR1 and CDR2 sequences are LNHDA and SQIVND (reference sequence). The CDR3 sequence is 16 residues long. The V and J ends lost 1 base and 0 bases respectively, with 11 bases between them. The CDR3 sequence is CASSIGALVSTDTQYF. The CDR3 coding sequence is TGTGCCAGTAGTATAGGGGCATTAGTTAGCACAGATACGCAGTATTTT.

The chain uses TRBV10-2 and TRBJ1-3; no reliable D call. V shed 0 bases and J shed 3 bases, with 9 bases lying between them. CDR1 WSHSY and CDR2 SAAADI come from the germline V gene. CDR3 size: 15 residues. DNA of the CDR3: TGCGCCAGCAGTGAGTCGATGACTGATGGAAACACCATATATTTT. Encoded protein: CASSESMTDGNTIYF.

V gene TRBV19 combines with J gene TRBJ2-5, with D possibly matching TRBD1 (5 bases). The CDR3 has 14 amino acids. Germline CDR1 and CDR2: LNHDA and SQIVND (reference sequence). Trimming stripped 3 bases from V and 5 bases from J, with 13 bases between. CDR3 coding DNA: TGTGCCAGTAGTATGGGGCCGTCGATCGAGACCCAGTACTTC. This codes for CASSMGPSIETQYF. Full variable domain (outside the CDR3, taken from reference TRBV19 and TRBJ2-5): DGGITQSPKYLFRKEGQNVTLSCEQNLNHDAMYWYRQDPGQGLRLIYYSQIVNDFQKGDIAEGYSVSREKKESFPLTVTSAQKNPTAFYLCASSMGPSIETQYFGPGTRLLVL.

This chain joins TRBV4-2 and TRBJ2-2; TRBD1 matches at 7 bases. The germline V gene has CDR1 LGHNA and CDR2 YNFKEQ. After removal of 0 bases from V and 4 bases from J, the junction contained 2 bases not matched to a gene. The CDR3 covers 15 residues. This CDR3 reads CASSQEGQLTGELFF. DNA of the CDR3: TGTGCCAGCAGCCAAGAGGGACAGCTCACCGGGGAGCTGTTTTTT.

V is TRBV3-1 (or the pseudogene TRBV3-2) and J is TRBJ2-5; TRBD2 matches 12 bases. Germline CDR1 and CDR2: LGHDT and YNNKEL (reference sequence). This CDR3 contains 14 residues. V was clipped by 8 bases and J by 3 bases; unmatched bases: 4. Written as DNA, the CDR3 is TGTGCCAGCGGAAGACTAGCGGGAGAAGAGACCCAGTACTTC. This translates into CASGRLAGEETQYF.

This clone has a count of ten or more. V and J are TRBV6-5 and TRBJ1-1; 11 bases agree with TRBD1. The CDR3 loop spans 15 amino acids. J gave up 8 bases and V 0 bases, and 5 bases lay outside the gene matches. CDR1 and CDR2 (germline): MNHEY, SVGAGI. The CDR3 sequence is CASSYSGTGGLEAFF. DNA of the CDR3: TGTGCCAGCAGTTACTCTGGGACAGGGGGTTTGGAAGCTTTCTTT.

This clone was observed once. This chain uses TRBV28 with TRBJ1-2; perhaps TRBD1 as D (6 bases). This CDR3 comprises 15 residues. Germline V gene data show CDR1 as MDHEN and CDR2 as SYDVKM. Between the trimmed V and J ends, which lost 6 bases and 1 base, there was a span of 15 bases. Written as DNA, the CDR3 is TGTGCCAGCAGACTAAAGGGGACAAGTAACTATGGCTACACCTTC. Amino acids: CASRLKGTSNYGYTF.

The chain couples TRBV19 to TRBJ1-4; 8 positions match TRBD1. CDR1 is LNHDA, CDR2 SQIVND, per germline (reference sequence). This CDR3 is 15 amino acids long. J was trimmed by 7 bases and V by 6 bases; bases with no gene match: 10. The CDR3: CASRTRQGFGEKLFF. The DNA of the CDR3 is TGTGCCAGTAGGACCCGACAGGGGTTTGGTGAAAAACTGTTTTTT.

The sample holds one count of this clone. The rearrangement joins TRBV5-4 to TRBJ2-1; D perhaps matches TRBD1 (6 bases). V lost 1 base and J 7 bases, leaving 15 bases between the germline ends. Germline V CDR1 and CDR2: SGHNT, YYREEE (reference sequence). The CDR3 is 15 amino acids. The CDR3: CASSLRTGYVNEQFF. In DNA form, the CDR3 reads TGTGCCAGCAGCTTGAGAACAGGGTATGTGAATGAGCAGTTCTTC.